A selection of T cell receptor beta chains follows, all from one sample in a study of T cell responses to AZD1222 COVID-19 vaccine. Method: immunoSEQ multiplex PCR; TCRdb's copy keeps in-frame clones and lacks some. This table holds some 280,000 clones, 94% found once. The sample here was peripheral blood, taken 28 days after the second AZD1222 dose. The receptors were sampled from an adult who received the AZD1222 COVID-19 vaccine. The CDR3 runs from the conserved cysteine through the conserved F or W. The D gene is left open where the match is weak.

j_gene,v_gene,len,d_gene,CDR3aa
TRBJ2-7,TRBV6-5,15,TRBD1,CASSWTGTETYEQYF
TRBJ1-2,TRBV27,13,NA,CASSLSWTAGYTF
TRBJ1-1,TRBV28,14,NA,CASTSGTPNTEAFF
TRBJ2-2,TRBV7-2,15,TRBD1,CASSDPGQYTGELFF
TRBJ2-5,TRBV2,13,NA,CASMAQVQETQYF
TRBJ2-5,TRBV5-1,13,NA,CASSLVAEETQYF
TRBJ2-7,TRBV6-6,13,NA,CASSHNRAYEQYF
TRBJ2-3,TRBV10-3,16,NA,CAISESGRSSSDTQYF
TRBJ1-2,TRBV2,12,NA,CASSGRIYGYTF
TRBJ2-7,TRBV2,14,TRBD2,CASLIGGGSYEQYF
TRBJ1-6,TRBV27,14,NA,CASSFRGARAPLHF
TRBJ2-7,TRBV27,13,TRBD1,CATMDRESYEQYF
TRBJ1-1,TRBV28,13,NA,CASSFTRITEAFF
TRBJ2-7,TRBV30,14,NA,CAWSVGGSSYEQYF
TRBJ2-1,TRBV6-5,14,NA,CASSYGTRWFEQFF
TRBJ2-7,TRBV19,14,NA,CASSRRGQGDEQYF
TRBJ1-2,TRBV7-9,14,NA,CASSSGGFNYGYTF
TRBJ2-7,TRBV7-2,15,NA,CASSLSGITAYEQYF
TRBJ2-7,TRBV6-6,14,NA,CASSYAGQSYEQYF
TRBJ2-7,TRBV5-1,13,TRBD2,CASSGGSSYEQYF
TRBJ2-7,TRBV7-2,12,NA,CASSPDTYEQYF
TRBJ1-5,TRBV28,16,NA,CASSSPRLRTNQPQHF
TRBJ2-5,TRBV7-9,16,TRBD2,CASSHRGSGNQETQYF
TRBJ1-6,TRBV19,14,NA,CARGGRPWDSPLHF
TRBJ2-5,TRBV18,13,NA,CASSLNNQETQYF
TRBJ2-5,TRBV5-4,16,TRBD2,CASSLGVGGARETQYF
TRBJ2-7,TRBV19,13,TRBD1,CASRGTGAYEQYF
TRBJ1-4,TRBV7-9,16,TRBD1,CASSSSGTGAGEKLFF
TRBJ2-7,TRBV12-3/TRBV12-4,13,NA,CASSLGQTYEQYF
TRBJ2-1,TRBV19,17,TRBD2,CASSVLAGADFYNEQFF
TRBJ1-5,TRBV6-5,15,NA,CASSYSSNSNQPQHF
TRBJ2-1,TRBV9,14,NA,CASRPGLSSNEQFF
TRBJ2-7,TRBV2,12,NA,CASRSQSYEQYF
TRBJ1-4,TRBV6-5,13,NA,CASQTDNNEKLFF
TRBJ1-1,TRBV18,14,NA,CASSPPGRQDEAFF
TRBJ2-3,TRBV24-1,16,NA,CATSGLAGLSTDTQYF